This T cell receptor (beta chain) emerged from a study of cytomegalovirus exposure and HLA in healthy donors. Study context: An early release of data contained some 80 million unique TCRs, which came from HLA-typed donors.

It was healthy bone marrow donors who served as donors. Trimming left V 1 base short and J 5 bases short, with 15 bases between. Looked up from germline, CDR1 is LNHNV and CDR2 is YYDKDF (reference sequence). CDR3 length: 15 residues. 13 Jbeta primers and 60 Vbeta primers were used for the PCR. Method: immunoSEQ multiplex PCR; TCRdb's copy keeps in-frame clones and lacks some. Among around 190,000 clones listed, about 78% were seen once. This clonotype was obtained from a woman in her twenties or thirties in good health and CMV-seronegative. This chain joins TRBV15 and TRBJ2-7; perhaps TRBD2 as D (6 bases). Sequenced: PBMCs. The CDR3 reads CATSRVGGAGNEQYF. The CDR3 nucleotides read TGTGCCACCAGCAGAGTAGGCGGGGCAGGGAACGAGCAGTACTTC.